This TCR beta chain was identified in a study of cytomegalovirus exposure and HLA in healthy donors. Whole-study results and caveats: Clonal expansion, a later analysis showed, was greater in HLA-associated TCR beta chains than in equally common others. Later on, analysis showed that most CMV-associated TCR beta chains appeared to be HLA-restricted. Investigators reported 164 TCR beta chains as tied to cytomegalovirus.

As for this clone: Its antigen is not known.

This PCR relied on a set of 60 Vbeta primers and 13 Jbeta primers. Measured with immunoSEQ multiplex PCR; TCRdb has only the in-frame clones, and not every one. The sample's table shows approximately 210,000 clones. The specimen sequenced was PBMCs. The sequence was obtained from a woman in her twenties or thirties in good health and CMV-seropositive.

Here the CDR3 reads CAWTAGTGNYGYTF. The CDR3 DNA follows: TGTGCCTGGACGGCCGGGACAGGGAACTATGGCTACACCTTC. The rearrangement joins TRBV30 to TRBJ1-2, with TRBD1 identical over 9 bases. The CDR3 sequence is 14 residues long. V trimming: 4 bases; J trimming: 2 bases; junction bases outside the gene matches: 5. Germline V gene data show CDR1 as GTSNPN and CDR2 as SVGIG (reference sequence).